A selection of T cell receptor beta chains follows, all from one sample in a study of T cells in Graves' hyperthyroidism and ophthalmopathy. MiXCR, run by TCRdb on the multiplex PCR reads, gives a single entry per CDR3 protein. Altogether a few hundred thousand distinct CDR3 sequences are present, roughly an eighth being singletons, with the ten largest covering around 5.3%. Sequencing was performed on blood. The receptors shown here come from a woman aged 18-30 years with Graves' hyperthyroidism. CDR3s include the opening cysteine and the closing phenylalanine or tryptophan. D genes are given only for firm matches. Some rows have no size entry. The others give once, few or many, or a class for an expanded clone.

v_gene: TRBV11-3
abundance: few
j_gene: TRBJ2-3
d_gene: .
CDR3nt: TGTGCCAGCAGCGAACGACCAAGGTGGGAAGATACGCAGTATTTT
CDR3aa: CASSERPRWEDTQYF

v_gene: TRBV9
abundance: many
j_gene: TRBJ2-7
d_gene: .
CDR3nt: TGTGCCAGCAGCGTAGGGGGCTCCTACGAGCAGTACTTC
CDR3aa: CASSVGGSYEQYF

v_gene: TRBV6-1
abundance: few
j_gene: TRBJ1-2
d_gene: .
CDR3nt: TGTGCATGGCAGGGCACTAACTATGGCTACACCTTC
CDR3aa: CAWQGTNYGYTF

v_gene: TRBV6-2/TRBV6-3
abundance: .
j_gene: TRBJ1-2
d_gene: .
CDR3nt: TGTGCCAGCAGTCCCCGGGGGGGACCGATCTATGGCTACACCTTC
CDR3aa: CASSPRGGPIYGYTF

v_gene: TRBV30
abundance: few
j_gene: TRBJ2-1
d_gene: TRBD2
CDR3nt: TGTGCCTGGATGAGACCGCGGGAGTTCCAATACAATGAGCAGTTCTTC
CDR3aa: CAWMRPREFQYNEQFF

v_gene: TRBV28
abundance: many
j_gene: TRBJ2-1
d_gene: TRBD2
CDR3nt: TGTGCCAGCAGTCGCCCGCCCCCGGGACTAGCGGGAGGGCCCTACAATGAGCAGTTCTTC
CDR3aa: CASSRPPPGLAGGPYNEQFF

v_gene: TRBV12-3/TRBV12-4
abundance: few
j_gene: TRBJ1-6
d_gene: .
CDR3nt: TGTGCCAGCAGTCCCCGGGACGGGCGTAATTCACCCCTCCACTTT
CDR3aa: CASSPRDGRNSPLHF

v_gene: TRBV7-9
abundance: many
j_gene: TRBJ2-7
d_gene: TRBD2
CDR3nt: TGTGCCAGCAGCACTCAACTAGCGGGAGCCAAGGAGCAGTACTTC
CDR3aa: CASSTQLAGAKEQYF

v_gene: TRBV6-1
abundance: many
j_gene: TRBJ2-3
d_gene: TRBD2
CDR3nt: TGTGCCAGCAGTGAGATTAGCGGGGGCCCCACAGATACGCAGTATTTT
CDR3aa: CASSEISGGPTDTQYF

v_gene: TRBV10-3
abundance: many
j_gene: TRBJ2-7
d_gene: .
CDR3nt: TGTGCCATCAGGCCGCAGACGGAAACCTACGAGCAGTACTTC
CDR3aa: CAIRPQTETYEQYF

v_gene: TRBV20-1
abundance: few
j_gene: TRBJ2-1
d_gene: TRBD2
CDR3nt: TGCAGTGCCCAGCGGGACGGGGACGAGCAGTTCTTC
CDR3aa: CSAQRDGDEQFF

v_gene: TRBV5-6
abundance: few
j_gene: TRBJ1-2
d_gene: .
CDR3nt: TGTGCCAGCAGCTTGGGTCTTCGGGACGACTATGGCTACACCTTC
CDR3aa: CASSLGLRDDYGYTF

v_gene: TRBV7-6
abundance: few
j_gene: TRBJ1-1
d_gene: .
CDR3nt: TGTGCCAGCAGCGCACGGGTGGGGAACACTGAAGCTTTCTTT
CDR3aa: CASSARVGNTEAFF

v_gene: TRBV5-1
abundance: .
j_gene: TRBJ2-5
d_gene: TRBD2
CDR3nt: TGCGCCAGCAGCTGGGGACTAGACTTCCAAGAGACCCAGTACTTC
CDR3aa: CASSWGLDFQETQYF

v_gene: TRBV20-1
abundance: few
j_gene: TRBJ2-3
d_gene: .
CDR3nt: TGCAGTGCTACTCTGGAGAAAACAGATACGCAGTATTTT
CDR3aa: CSATLEKTDTQYF

v_gene: TRBV7-3
abundance: many
j_gene: TRBJ2-1
d_gene: TRBD2
CDR3nt: TGTGCCAGCAGCTTAACTGCTCCTAGCGGGGCGCCGAGTGAGCAGTTCTTC
CDR3aa: CASSLTAPSGAPSEQFF

v_gene: TRBV20-1
abundance: many
j_gene: TRBJ2-5
d_gene: TRBD2
CDR3nt: TGCAGTGCTAGAGCCGCTAGCGGCCCTGAAGAGACCCAGTACTTC
CDR3aa: CSARAASGPEETQYF

v_gene: TRBV14
abundance: .
j_gene: TRBJ2-7
d_gene: .
CDR3nt: TGTGCCAGCAGCCAAGACCACGGGTCCACCTACGAGCAGTACTTC
CDR3aa: CASSQDHGSTYEQYF

v_gene: TRBV20-1
abundance: many
j_gene: TRBJ2-3
d_gene: TRBD2
CDR3nt: TGCAGTGCTAGCTCCCGGGAGGGGAGCACAGATACGCAGTATTTT
CDR3aa: CSASSREGSTDTQYF

v_gene: TRBV4-2
abundance: .
j_gene: TRBJ1-1
d_gene: .
CDR3nt: TGTGCCAGCAGCCATACGGACAGTAACACTGAAGCTTTCTTT
CDR3aa: CASSHTDSNTEAFF

v_gene: TRBV5-1
abundance: many
j_gene: TRBJ2-7
d_gene: .
CDR3nt: TGCGCCAGCAGCTTGGGTGGCTCCCAGCCCTCCTACGAGCAGTACTTC
CDR3aa: CASSLGGSQPSYEQYF

v_gene: TRBV19
abundance: many
j_gene: TRBJ1-1
d_gene: .
CDR3nt: TGTGCCAGTAGTGTTGGACGGGGGACTGAAGCTTTCTTT
CDR3aa: CASSVGRGTEAFF

v_gene: TRBV5-1
abundance: .
j_gene: TRBJ2-7
d_gene: .
CDR3nt: TGCGCCAGCAGCGACCTGACACCCACCTTCTCCTACGAGCAGTACTTC
CDR3aa: CASSDLTPTFSYEQYF

v_gene: TRBV5-6
abundance: .
j_gene: TRBJ1-5
d_gene: .
CDR3nt: TGTGCCAGCAGCAGAGCAGGGAGGGATCAGCCCCAGCATTTT
CDR3aa: CASSRAGRDQPQHF

v_gene: TRBV2
abundance: many
j_gene: TRBJ2-4
d_gene: TRBD1
CDR3nt: TGTGCCAGCAGTGAACTGCAGGGGGAAGCCAAAAACATTCAGTACTTC
CDR3aa: CASSELQGEAKNIQYF

v_gene: TRBV28
abundance: many
j_gene: TRBJ1-3
d_gene: .
CDR3nt: TGTGCCAGCAGTTGGACAGTCGACGGAAACACCATATATTTT
CDR3aa: CASSWTVDGNTIYF

v_gene: TRBV2
abundance: .
j_gene: TRBJ1-5
d_gene: .
CDR3nt: TGTGCCAGCGGTTCCTTACAGGGTCAGCCCCAGCATTTT
CDR3aa: CASGSLQGQPQHF

v_gene: TRBV6-1
abundance: many
j_gene: TRBJ2-7
d_gene: TRBD2
CDR3nt: TGTGCCAGCAGTATAACTCTAGCGGGGGCCTCCTACGAGCAGTACTTC
CDR3aa: CASSITLAGASYEQYF

v_gene: TRBV19
abundance: once
j_gene: TRBJ2-5
d_gene: TRBD2
CDR3nt: TGTGCCAGTAGTCTCGGGACTAGCGGAGCCCACCACTTC
CDR3aa: CASSLGTSGAHHF

v_gene: TRBV2
abundance: many
j_gene: TRBJ1-2
d_gene: .
CDR3nt: TGTGCCAGCAGTGAACTCCCCCTACGAAACTATGGCTACACCTTC
CDR3aa: CASSELPLRNYGYTF

v_gene: TRBV20-1
abundance: many
j_gene: TRBJ2-3
d_gene: TRBD2
CDR3nt: TGCAGTGCTGTACCTAGCGGGAGGTTTGCAGATACGCAGTATTTT
CDR3aa: CSAVPSGRFADTQYF

v_gene: TRBV7-3
abundance: many
j_gene: TRBJ2-7
d_gene: TRBD2
CDR3nt: TGTGCCAGCAGCACTAGCGGGAGTTCTGGCTACGAGCAGTACTTC
CDR3aa: CASSTSGSSGYEQYF

v_gene: TRBV27
abundance: few
j_gene: TRBJ1-4
d_gene: TRBD1
CDR3nt: TGTGCCAGCAGTTGGCAGGGGGCAACTAATGAAAAACTGTTTTTT
CDR3aa: CASSWQGATNEKLFF

v_gene: TRBV10-3
abundance: .
j_gene: TRBJ2-7
d_gene: .
CDR3nt: TGTGCCATCAGTGCGAACTCCTACGAGCAGTACTTC
CDR3aa: CAISANSYEQYF

v_gene: TRBV12-3/TRBV12-4
abundance: .
j_gene: TRBJ1-1
d_gene: TRBD1
CDR3nt: TGTGCCAGCAGCGGGGGACAGGTGAACACTGAAGCTTTCTTT
CDR3aa: CASSGGQVNTEAFF

v_gene: TRBV9
abundance: many
j_gene: TRBJ1-1
d_gene: TRBD1
CDR3nt: TGTGCCAGCAGCGGCTCAACAGGGGTGGACACTGAAGCTTTCTTT
CDR3aa: CASSGSTGVDTEAFF

v_gene: TRBV12-3/TRBV12-4
abundance: many
j_gene: TRBJ2-5
d_gene: TRBD2
CDR3nt: TGTGCCAGCTCGCGACTAGCGGGAAGAGAGACCCAGTACTTC
CDR3aa: CASSRLAGRETQYF

v_gene: TRBV2
abundance: many
j_gene: TRBJ1-2
d_gene: TRBD1
CDR3nt: TGTGCCAGCAGACCCGGACAGGGTCAAGGCGGCTACACCTTC
CDR3aa: CASRPGQGQGGYTF

v_gene: TRBV25-1
abundance: .
j_gene: TRBJ2-7
d_gene: TRBD1
CDR3nt: TGTGCCAGCAGTGAATCCCCCGGGACAGACTCCTACGAGCAGTACTTC
CDR3aa: CASSESPGTDSYEQYF

v_gene: TRBV5-1
abundance: many
j_gene: TRBJ1-1
d_gene: .
CDR3nt: TGCGCCAGCAGCTTGGTTGTGGACAACGCTGAAGCTTTCTTT
CDR3aa: CASSLVVDNAEAFF

v_gene: TRBV28
abundance: many
j_gene: TRBJ1-1
d_gene: .
CDR3nt: TGTGCCAGCAGTTCCCATCAGGTCACTGAAGCTTTCTTT
CDR3aa: CASSSHQVTEAFF

v_gene: TRBV6-6
abundance: many
j_gene: TRBJ1-2
d_gene: .
CDR3nt: TGTGCCAGCAGTTACTCCGGGGGAGACTATGGCTACACCTTC
CDR3aa: CASSYSGGDYGYTF

v_gene: TRBV28
abundance: many
j_gene: TRBJ1-1
d_gene: .
CDR3nt: TGTGCCAGCAGTTTATTAGGGCCTGAAGCTTTCTTT
CDR3aa: CASSLLGPEAFF

v_gene: TRBV15
abundance: .
j_gene: TRBJ1-6
d_gene: TRBD1
CDR3nt: TGTGCCACCAGAAAGACAGGGGGCTCCTATAATTCACCCCTCCACTTT
CDR3aa: CATRKTGGSYNSPLHF

v_gene: TRBV10-3
abundance: many
j_gene: TRBJ2-7
d_gene: TRBD2
CDR3nt: TGTGCCATCAGTGAGTCGGCGGGAGGGCCGGACGAGCAGTACTTC
CDR3aa: CAISESAGGPDEQYF

v_gene: TRBV3-1
abundance: many
j_gene: TRBJ1-1
d_gene: .
CDR3nt: TGTGCCAGCAGCCAAGGCGGGGGGGTCGCTGAAGCTTTCTTT
CDR3aa: CASSQGGGVAEAFF

v_gene: TRBV5-1
abundance: many
j_gene: TRBJ1-1
d_gene: .
CDR3nt: TGCGCCAGCAGCCAGGACTTTGAGAACACTGAAGCTTTCTTT
CDR3aa: CASSQDFENTEAFF